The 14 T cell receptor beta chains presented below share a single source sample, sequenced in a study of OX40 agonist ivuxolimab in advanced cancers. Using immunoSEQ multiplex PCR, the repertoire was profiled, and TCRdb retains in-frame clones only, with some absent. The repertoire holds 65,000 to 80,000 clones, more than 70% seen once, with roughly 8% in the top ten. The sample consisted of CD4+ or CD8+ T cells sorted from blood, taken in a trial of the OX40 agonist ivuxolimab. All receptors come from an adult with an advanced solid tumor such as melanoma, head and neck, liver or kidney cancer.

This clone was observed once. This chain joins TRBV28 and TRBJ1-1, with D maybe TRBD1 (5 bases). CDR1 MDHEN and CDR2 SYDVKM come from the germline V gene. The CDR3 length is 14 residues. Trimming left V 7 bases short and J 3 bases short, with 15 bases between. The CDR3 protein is CASKEAREYTEAFF. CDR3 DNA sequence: TGTGCCAGCAAGGAGGCCAGGGAATACACTGAAGCTTTCTTT.

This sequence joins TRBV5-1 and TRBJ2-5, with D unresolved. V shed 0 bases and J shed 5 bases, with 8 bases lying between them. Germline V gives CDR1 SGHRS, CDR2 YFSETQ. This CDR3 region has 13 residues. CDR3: CASSLEGLETQYF. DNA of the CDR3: TGCGCCAGCAGCTTGGAAGGTCTCGAGACCCAGTACTTC.

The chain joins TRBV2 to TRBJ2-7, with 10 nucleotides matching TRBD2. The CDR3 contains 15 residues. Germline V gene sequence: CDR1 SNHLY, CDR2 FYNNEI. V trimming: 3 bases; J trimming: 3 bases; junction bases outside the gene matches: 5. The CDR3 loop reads CASSEASGSYYEQYF. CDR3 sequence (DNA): TGTGCCAGCAGTGAGGCTAGCGGGAGCTACTACGAGCAGTACTTC.

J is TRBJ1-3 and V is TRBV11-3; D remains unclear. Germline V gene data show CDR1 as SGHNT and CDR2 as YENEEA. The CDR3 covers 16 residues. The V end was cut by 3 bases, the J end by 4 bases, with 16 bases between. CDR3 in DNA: TGTGCCAGCAGCTTCGGACCCCCGAACTCCGGAAACACCATATATTTT. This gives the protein CASSFGPPNSGNTIYF.

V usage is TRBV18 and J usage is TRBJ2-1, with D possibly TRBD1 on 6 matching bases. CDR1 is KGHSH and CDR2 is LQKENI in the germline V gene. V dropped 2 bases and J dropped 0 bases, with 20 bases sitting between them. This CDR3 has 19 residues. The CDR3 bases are TGTGCCAGCTCACCAAACCGGGACACAAAAAAGAGCTCCTACAATGAGCAGTTCTTC. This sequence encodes CASSPNRDTKKSSYNEQFF.

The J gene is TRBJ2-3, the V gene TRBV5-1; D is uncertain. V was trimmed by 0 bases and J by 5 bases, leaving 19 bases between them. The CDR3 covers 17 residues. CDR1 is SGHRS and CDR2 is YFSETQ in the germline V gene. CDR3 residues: CASSLVPLGVMEDTQYF. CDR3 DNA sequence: TGCGCCAGCAGCTTGGTGCCCCTTGGGGTCATGGAAGATACGCAGTATTTT.

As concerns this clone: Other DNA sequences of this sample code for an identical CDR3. This CDR3 reads CSARVGSGYTF. CDR3 in DNA: TGCAGTGCTAGAGTCGGATCCGGCTACACCTTC. The chain recombines TRBV20-1 with TRBJ1-2, with D unclear. This CDR3 has 11 residues. Germline V gene lookup returns CDR1 DFQATT and CDR2 SNEGSKA (reference sequence). V lost 1 base to trimming and J lost 8 bases, with 8 bases between them.

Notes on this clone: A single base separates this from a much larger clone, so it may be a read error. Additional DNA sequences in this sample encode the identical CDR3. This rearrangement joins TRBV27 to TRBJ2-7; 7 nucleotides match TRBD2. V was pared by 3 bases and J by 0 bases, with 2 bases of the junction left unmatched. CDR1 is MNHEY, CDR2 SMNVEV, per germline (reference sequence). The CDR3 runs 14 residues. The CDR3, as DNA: TGTGCCAGCAGTTTTTCTAGCGGCTCCTACGAGCAGTACTTC. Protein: CASSFSSGSYEQYF.

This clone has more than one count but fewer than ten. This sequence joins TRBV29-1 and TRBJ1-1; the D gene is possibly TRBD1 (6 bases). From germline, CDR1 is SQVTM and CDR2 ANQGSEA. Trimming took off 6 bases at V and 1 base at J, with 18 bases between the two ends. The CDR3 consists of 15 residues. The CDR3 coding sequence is TGCAGCGTATCCCGAAAGGACAGAAAGAACACTGAAGCTTTCTTT. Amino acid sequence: CSVSRKDRKNTEAFF.

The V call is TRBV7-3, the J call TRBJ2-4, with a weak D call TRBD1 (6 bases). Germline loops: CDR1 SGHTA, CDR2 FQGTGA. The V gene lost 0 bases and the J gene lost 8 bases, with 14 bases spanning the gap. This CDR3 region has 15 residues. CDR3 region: CASSLTASKGDIQYF. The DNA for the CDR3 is TGTGCCAGCAGCTTAACAGCGTCCAAGGGGGACATTCAGTACTTC.

The chain's CDR3 is CASSLSGGAEQFF. Written as DNA, the CDR3 is TGTGCCAGCAGCTTAAGCGGGGGGGCTGAGCAGTTCTTC. The chain links TRBV11-1 to TRBJ2-1; TRBD2 agrees at 10 bases. Looked up from germline, CDR1 is SGHAT and CDR2 is FQDESV (reference sequence). The V and J ends lost 2 bases and 9 bases, in that order; junction bases with no gene match: 1. The CDR3 spans 13 residues.

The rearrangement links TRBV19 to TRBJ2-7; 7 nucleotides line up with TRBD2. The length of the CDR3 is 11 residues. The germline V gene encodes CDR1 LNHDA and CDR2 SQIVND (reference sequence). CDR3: CATAGSYEQYF. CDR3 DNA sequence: TGTGCTACAGCGGGATCCTACGAGCAGTACTTC.

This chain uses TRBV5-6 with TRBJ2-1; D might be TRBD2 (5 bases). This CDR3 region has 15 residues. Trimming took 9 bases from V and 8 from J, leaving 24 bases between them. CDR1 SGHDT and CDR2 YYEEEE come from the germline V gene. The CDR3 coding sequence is TGTGCCACTAGCTTGGGATATGTGGAGCTGGATGAGCAGTTCTTC. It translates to CATSLGYVELDEQFF.

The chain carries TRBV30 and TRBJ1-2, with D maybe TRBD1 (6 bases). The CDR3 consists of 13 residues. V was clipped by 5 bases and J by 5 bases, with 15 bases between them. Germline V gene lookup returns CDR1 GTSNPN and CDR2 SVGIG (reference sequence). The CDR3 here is CAWDLQGSYGYTF. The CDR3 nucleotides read TGTGCCTGGGATTTACAGGGATCGTATGGCTACACCTTC. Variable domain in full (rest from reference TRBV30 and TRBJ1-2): SQTIHQWPATLVQPVGSPLSLECTVEGTSNPNLYWYRQAAGRGLQLLFYSVGIGQISSEVPQNLSASRPQDRQFILSSKKLLLSDSGFYLCAWDLQGSYGYTFGSGTRLTVV.